This TCR beta chain emerged from a study of spatial heterogeneity in lung cancer. Whole-study context: Unique TCR and UMI combinations averaged more than ten appearances each in raw reads.

Individual TCR cDNA molecules each bore their own unique molecular identifier. TCRdb re-called the 5' RACE reads with MiXCR, one entry per CDR3 protein. The sample contains 3,500 to 5,000 distinct CDR3 sequences, approximately 40% of which appear only once. CDR1 and CDR2 (germline): LGHDT, YNNKEL (reference sequence). V was pared by 3 bases and J by 4 bases, with 4 bases between. The CDR3 runs to 11 residues. Notes on this clonotype: Its specificity is unknown.

Study-wide results and limits: Mutation tallies in tumors tracked expanded intratumoral alpha and beta TCR counts.

Time point reported: sample taken at primary tumor resection. The genes are TRBV3-1 and TRBJ2-7; D not resolved. This TCR was sampled from a male donor with early-stage non-small cell lung cancer. The source material was lung tumor tissue, sampled at surgery. The CDR3 spells CASSHGYEQYF. The CDR3 DNA is TGTGCCAGCAGCCATGGATACGAGCAGTACTTC.